This T cell receptor (beta chain) was profiled in a study of cytomegalovirus exposure and HLA in healthy donors. Study-wide findings and caveats: An analysis done earlier found most TCR beta V segments productive about 87% or about 30% of the time. Accurate prediction of HLA-A and HLA-B alleles (for most subjects) was reportedly achieved from TCR beta sequences. Later on, a genetic analysis was performed. It linked a missense variant in DCLRE1C with V- and J-gene trimming of TCR beta.

PCR primers comprised 60 Vbeta and 13 Jbeta primers. As originally analysed: Later analysis identified tens of millions of unique TCR beta chains, about 12 million shared. The method was immunoSEQ multiplex PCR; TCRdb's version includes in-frame clones alone and lacks a portion of them. V and J calls and clone size come straight from that table; D and trimming were deduced from the DNA. The sample includes around 26,000 clones. The germline CDR1 and CDR2 sequences are MRHNA and SNTAGT. CDR3 length equals 14 residues. A note on this clone: The target antigen is unknown.

The source is a male donor in good health and CMV-seropositive. The sequencing input was PBMCs. This chain joins TRBV6-4 and TRBJ2-7, with TRBD2 as a possible D gene (5 bases). The J call may not be correct, given that the DNA end is closer to TRBJ2-1. CDR3 region: CASSLGKEGNEQFF. The DNA for the CDR3 is TGTGCCAGCAGCCTGGGGAAAGAGGGCAATGAGCAGTTCTTC.